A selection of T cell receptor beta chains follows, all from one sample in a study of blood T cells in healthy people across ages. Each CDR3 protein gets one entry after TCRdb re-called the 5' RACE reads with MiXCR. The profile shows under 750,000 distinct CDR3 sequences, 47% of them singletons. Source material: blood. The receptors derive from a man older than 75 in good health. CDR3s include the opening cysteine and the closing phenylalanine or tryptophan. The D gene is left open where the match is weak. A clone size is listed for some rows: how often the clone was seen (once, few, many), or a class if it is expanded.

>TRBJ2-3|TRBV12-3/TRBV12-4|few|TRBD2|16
TGTGCCAGCAGTATGTGGACTAGCGGGAGGGCCCATACGCAGTATTTT
CASSMWTSGRAHTQYF
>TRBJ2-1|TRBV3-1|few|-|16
TGTGCCAGCAGCCAACCTCGGGGAAGCTCCTACAATGAGCAGTTCTTC
CASSQPRGSSYNEQFF
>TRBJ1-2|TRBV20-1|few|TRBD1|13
TGCAGTGCTCAGGGGGGACAGAACTATGGCTACACCTTC
CSAQGGQNYGYTF
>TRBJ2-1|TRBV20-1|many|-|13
TGCAGTGCTGGCCGGGCCCTTTACAATGAGCAGTTCTTC
CSAGRALYNEQFF
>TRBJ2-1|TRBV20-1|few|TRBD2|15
TGCAGTGCGGAAACTAGCGGGACCACCTACAATGAGCAGTTCTTC
CSAETSGTTYNEQFF
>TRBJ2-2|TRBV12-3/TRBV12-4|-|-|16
TGTGCCAGCAGACCCATCAAAGGATATGGGACCGGGGAGCTGTTTTTT
CASRPIKGYGTGELFF
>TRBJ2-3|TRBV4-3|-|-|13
TGCGCCAGCAGCCAAGATTATGGAGATACGCAGTATTTT
CASSQDYGDTQYF
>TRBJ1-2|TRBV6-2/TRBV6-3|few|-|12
TGTGCCAGCAGTGAACATGACTATGGCTACACCTTC
CASSEHDYGYTF
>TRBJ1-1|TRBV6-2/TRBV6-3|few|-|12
TGTGCCAGCAGGAGGGGAGGCACTGAAGCTTTCTTT
CASRRGGTEAFF
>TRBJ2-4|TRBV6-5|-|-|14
TGTGCCAGCAGTTACGCCGATGGGGCGGGCATTCAGTACTTC
CASSYADGAGIQYF
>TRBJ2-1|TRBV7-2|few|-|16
TGTGCCAGCAGCCCTCCCCAGGGGACCCCCTACAATGAGCAGTTCTTC
CASSPPQGTPYNEQFF
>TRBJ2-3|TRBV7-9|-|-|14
TGTGCCAGCAGCGTAGAGGCAGGGCCAGATACGCAGTATTTT
CASSVEAGPDTQYF
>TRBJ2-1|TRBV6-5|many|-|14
TGTGCCAGCAGTTACTCGAGGGGGGTATATGAGCAGTTCTTC
CASSYSRGVYEQFF
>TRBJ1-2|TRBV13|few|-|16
TGTGCCAGCAGCTTAAATAATGGGGGACGTCACTATGGCTACACCTTC
CASSLNNGGRHYGYTF
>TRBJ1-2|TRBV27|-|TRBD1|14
TGTGCCAGCAGTTCCGGGACAGAGGTTTACGGCTACACCTTC
CASSSGTEVYGYTF
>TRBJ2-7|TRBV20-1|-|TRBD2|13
TGCTCGATATATGGTAGCGGGACCTACGAGCAGTACTTC
CSIYGSGTYEQYF
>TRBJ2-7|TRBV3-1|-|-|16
TGTGCCAGCAGCCAAGGGGGTGCGGGCAGTCCCTACGAGCAGTACTTC
CASSQGGAGSPYEQYF
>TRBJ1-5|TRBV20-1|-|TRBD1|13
TGCAGTGCAGACACAGGGGGGGATCAGCCCCAGCATTTT
CSADTGGDQPQHF
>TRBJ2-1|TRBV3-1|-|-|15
TGTGCCAGCAGCCCCGACGTGCCCCGCGTCAATGAGCAGTTCTTC
CASSPDVPRVNEQFF
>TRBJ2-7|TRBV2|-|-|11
TGTGCCAGCCTAATCGGGAGCGAGCAGTACTTC
CASLIGSEQYF
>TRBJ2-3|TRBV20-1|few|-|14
TGCAGTGCAGGGACCCGGGAGAGCACAGATACGCAGTATTTT
CSAGTRESTDTQYF
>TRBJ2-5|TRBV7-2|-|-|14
TGTGCCAGCAGCCGCAGCGGGTTCCAAGAGACCCAGTACTTC
CASSRSGFQETQYF
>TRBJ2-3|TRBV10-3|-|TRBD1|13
TGTGCCAGCTGGACAGGGTTGACAGATACGCAGTATTTT
CASWTGLTDTQYF
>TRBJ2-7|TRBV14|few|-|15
TGTGCCAGCAGCCAAGCCGGAGGTAGGGACTACGAGCAGTACTTC
CASSQAGGRDYEQYF
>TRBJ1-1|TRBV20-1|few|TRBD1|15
TGCAGTGCCGCTGAACCGGGACAGGGAAGTACTGAAGCTTTCTTT
CSAAEPGQGSTEAFF
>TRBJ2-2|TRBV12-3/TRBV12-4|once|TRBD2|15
TGTGCCAGCAGTGGTCCGGGGGGATACACCGGGGAGCTGTTTTTT
CASSGPGGYTGELFF